These 6 T cell receptor beta chains were sequenced from one sample in a study of OX40 agonist ivuxolimab in advanced cancers. Some clones are missing from TCRdb's copy, which holds only in-frame ones; the method was immunoSEQ multiplex PCR. The sample holds approximately 80,000 clones, 89% seen once. Sequences were derived from CD4+ or CD8+ T cells sorted from blood, sampled in a trial of the OX40 agonist ivuxolimab. The source of these receptors is an adult with an advanced solid tumor such as melanoma, head and neck, liver or kidney cancer.

This rearrangement joins TRBV7-8 to TRBJ1-2; a possible D gene is TRBD1 (5 bases). The CDR3 is 14 residues long. The ends were cut back, 1 base at V and 2 bases at J, with 8 bases in the middle. Germline V gene data show CDR1 as SGHVS and CDR2 as FQNEAQ. The CDR3 reads CASSLDRTNYGYTF. The CDR3 nucleotides read TGTGCCAGCAGCTTAGACAGGACGAACTATGGCTACACCTTC. The variable domain in full, completed from reference TRBV7-8 and TRBJ1-2, reads GAGVSQSPRYKVAKRGQDVALRCDPISGHVSLFWYQQALGQGPEFLTYFQNEAQLDKSGLPSDRFFAERPEGSVSTLKIQRTQQEDSAVYLCASSLDRTNYGYTFGSGTRLTVV.

The rearrangement joins TRBV29-1 to TRBJ2-1; 8 nucleotides agree with TRBD2. The trim removed 5 bases at V and 6 bases at J, leaving 3 bases unmatched. Germline V CDR1 and CDR2: SQVTM, ANQGSEA. This CDR3 contains 12 residues. CDR3 loop: CSVFRGGNEQFF. The CDR3 coding sequence is TGCAGCGTTTTTCGGGGGGGCAATGAGCAGTTCTTC.

V usage is TRBV11-2 and J usage is TRBJ1-2; 10 nucleotides line up with TRBD1. The V segment lost 0 bases and the J segment 5 bases; nucleotides outside the gene matches: 6. The CDR3 contains 16 residues. Germline CDR1 is SGHAT and CDR2 is FQNNGV. CDR3 residues: CASSLDGGTGAYGYTF. CDR3 bases: TGTGCCAGCAGCTTAGATGGGGGGACAGGGGCGTATGGCTACACCTTC.

CDR3 nucleotide sequence: TGCGCCAGCAGCCCCGCTACAGGGGGCGGAACTGAAGCTTTCTTT. It is translated as CASSPATGGGTEAFF. The J gene is TRBJ1-1, the V gene TRBV5-1, with 9 bases identical to TRBD1. Germline trimming cut 4 bases from V and 5 bases from J; bases unmatched to any gene: 9. Germline CDR1 reads SGHRS; CDR2 reads YFSETQ. The CDR3 runs 15 residues.

This chain uses TRBV27 with TRBJ2-7; 8 nucleotides align to TRBD1. The CDR3 contains 14 residues. The V segment lost 5 bases and the J segment 2 bases; nucleotides outside the gene matches: 5. Per germline, CDR1 MNHEY and CDR2 SMNVEV (reference sequence). The CDR3 loop is CASSRTGTAYEQYF. The CDR3 DNA reads as TGTGCCAGCAGTCGGACAGGGACCGCCTACGAGCAGTACTTC.

The chain employs TRBV18 and TRBJ2-1; TRBD2 is a possible D gene (6 bases). Germline V CDR1 and CDR2: KGHSH, LQKENI. This CDR3 region has 15 residues. Trimming cost V 3 bases and J 8 bases, with 17 bases left between them. The CDR3 nucleotides are TGTGCCAGCTCACCCCTCGCGGGATTCGCCCATGAGCAGTTCTTC. Amino acids: CASSPLAGFAHEQFF.